Sequencing of this T cell receptor (beta chain) was carried out in a study of OX40 agonist ivuxolimab in advanced cancers. Study background: Each dose-escalation patient presented with hepatocellular carcinoma, melanoma, renal cell or head and neck cancer. Findings of the study overall: Undetermined was the antigen specificity of the expanded peripheral T cells. CD4+ and CD8+ blood T cells expanded clonally by week 6 at 0.1 to 3.0 mg/kg.

This clone was observed a few times. Antigen unknown. Drawing of blood for sampling happened at baseline, at cycle 4 day 1, and at cycle 7 day 1. The germline V gene encodes CDR1 SGHTS and CDR2 YDEGEE. Trimming left V 4 bases short and J 0 bases short, with 17 bases between. The CDR3 loop spans 17 amino acids. Generated by immunoSEQ multiplex PCR, the TCRdb table keeps only in-frame clones and is missing some. This sample has about 76,000 clones, with around nine tenths found just once. The specimen was CD4+ or CD8+ T cells sorted from blood, collected in a trial of the OX40 agonist ivuxolimab. The chain combines TRBV5-8 with TRBJ1-3; no clear D gene. The TCR was taken from an adult with an advanced solid tumor such as melanoma, head and neck, liver or kidney cancer. CDR3 DNA: TGTGCCAGCAGCCTGATGCTATACCCGATCTCTGGAAACACCATATATTTT. It encodes CASSLMLYPISGNTIYF.